This passage covers 27 T cell receptor beta chains from one sample sequenced in a study of blood T cell repertoires in COVID-19. Measured with immunoSEQ multiplex PCR; TCRdb has only the in-frame clones, and not every one. The table has about 66,000 clones, approximately 86% seen once. Material for sequencing was peripheral blood. Receptors originate from a man aged 45 to 65 with active COVID-19.

The chain combines TRBV24-1 with TRBJ2-5, with a weak D call TRBD1 (6 bases). Trimming took off 2 bases at V and 5 bases at J, with 20 bases between the two ends. This CDR3 is built from 17 residues. Looked up from germline, CDR1 is KGHDR and CDR2 is SFDVKD. The CDR3 DNA sequence: TGTGCCACCAGTGATTCTAAATCCCCGGGAAGGGGGGAGACCCAGTACTTC. Translation gives CATSDSKSPGRGETQYF.

The chain joins TRBV7-9 to TRBJ2-3; TRBD1 might be the D (5 bases). The CDR3 extends over 14 amino acids. Germline CDR1 reads SEHNR; CDR2 reads FQNEAQ (reference sequence). V was clipped by 2 bases and J by 8 bases, with 14 bases between them. CDR3 DNA: TGTGCCAGCAGCTTATCGCAGGGCCCGGGTACGCAGTATTTT. It yields the protein CASSLSQGPGTQYF.

The gene calls are TRBV7-9 and TRBJ1-1; TRBD1 aligns across 9 bases. J was trimmed by 5 bases and V by 5 bases; bases with no gene match: 6. Germline V CDR1 and CDR2: SEHNR, FQNEAQ (reference sequence). The CDR3 runs to 14 residues. CDR3 protein: CASSPGQGTTEAFF. CDR3 nucleotides: TGTGCCAGCAGCCCAGGACAGGGGACTACTGAAGCTTTCTTT.

V usage is TRBV5-3 and J usage is TRBJ2-3; weak D call: TRBD2 (6 bases). TRBV5-3 is annotated as an ORF whose role is uncertain. V was shortened by 1 base and J by 0 bases, with 21 bases between the two germline ends. This CDR3 has 19 residues. The CDR3 DNA reads TGTGCCAGAAGCTTGCCATGGGGTAGAGGGCTAGCGAGCACAGATACGCAGTATTTT. Translating gives CARSLPWGRGLASTDTQYF.

V usage is TRBV6-2 or TRBV6-3 and J usage is TRBJ1-5; D gene ambiguous. Germline assignment: CDR1 MNHEY and CDR2 SVGEGT. This CDR3 has 14 residues. The V and J ends lost 2 bases and 3 bases respectively, with 8 bases between them. The CDR3 sequence: CASSYIRYNQPQHF. The CDR3, as DNA: TGTGCCAGCAGTTACATCAGGTACAATCAGCCCCAGCATTTT.

V and J are TRBV27 and TRBJ2-7; 7 positions agree with TRBD2. V dropped 2 bases and J dropped 6; count of bases not matched to a gene: 10. The CDR3 is 15 amino acids. From germline, CDR1 is MNHEY and CDR2 SMNVEV (reference sequence). The CDR3 nucleotides read TGTGCCAGCAGTTTAACTCCAGGGAGGGCCAGCGAGCAGTACGTC. Translation gives CASSLTPGRASEQYV.

In this sample, this clone turned up once. The gene calls are TRBV10-3 and TRBJ2-1; D may be TRBD2 (6 bases). V dropped 4 bases and J dropped 3 bases, with 10 bases sitting between them. The CDR3 has 14 residues. The germline V gene has CDR1 ENHRY and CDR2 SYGVKD. The CDR3 coding sequence is TGTGCCATCAGTGGCCGGGAGAGCTACAATGAGCAGTTCTTC. It is translated as CAISGRESYNEQFF.

This clone was recorded a few times. The rearrangement joins TRBV5-1 to TRBJ1-3, with D maybe TRBD1 (5 bases). The CDR3 is 15 residues long. V lost 2 bases and J lost 0, with 9 bases in between. Germline CDR1 and CDR2: SGHRS and YFSETQ. In nucleotides, the CDR3 is TGCGCCAGCAGCTTACCAGGGAACTCTGGAAACACCATATATTTT. It specifies CASSLPGNSGNTIYF.

This chain uses TRBV20-1 with TRBJ2-7; 8 nucleotides align to TRBD1. This CDR3 comprises 11 residues. CDR1 DFQATT and CDR2 SNEGSKA come from the germline V gene (reference sequence). The CDR3 DNA sequence: TGCGGCGGACAGGGAACCTACGAGCAGTACTTC. This gives the protein CGGQGTYEQYF.

The gene calls are TRBV11-2 and TRBJ2-1; D remains ambiguous. Germline CDR1 is SGHAT and CDR2 is FQNNGV. V gave up 5 bases and J gave up 2 bases, with 19 bases separating them. The CDR3 runs 17 residues. The CDR3 DNA is TGTGCCAGCAGCCCTAGTTCACGTGGAAGACCCTACAATGAGCAGTTCTTC. Its protein is CASSPSSRGRPYNEQFF.

The chain recombines TRBV5-6 with TRBJ2-3; TRBD1 aligns across 9 bases. The CDR3 runs 14 residues. The ends lost 4 bases at V and 9 bases at J; junction bases unmatched: 9. Germline assignment: CDR1 SGHDT and CDR2 YYEEEE. The CDR3 DNA reads TGTGCCAGCAGCGATGGGACAGGGACATACACGCAGTATTTT. This gives the protein CASSDGTGTYTQYF.

J is TRBJ1-6 and V is TRBV25-1; 7 nucleotides align to TRBD1. Looked up from germline, CDR1 is MGHDK and CDR2 is SYGVNS. J was trimmed by 4 bases and V by 2 bases; bases with no gene match: 2. This CDR3 region has 15 residues. The CDR3 sequence: CASSEGTDYNSPLHF. In DNA, the CDR3 is TGTGCCAGCAGTGAAGGGACAGATTATAATTCACCCCTCCACTTT.

The chain joins TRBV25-1 to TRBJ1-6; D is possibly TRBD1 (6 bases). Germline-derived CDR1 and CDR2 are MGHDK and SYGVNS. V dropped 8 bases and J dropped 8 bases, with 13 bases sitting between them. The CDR3 runs to 13 residues. In DNA, the CDR3 is TGTGCCAGCGGATGGACAGTTTATTCACCCCTCCACTTT. It specifies CASGWTVYSPLHF.

Written as DNA, the CDR3 is TGCGCCAGCAGCTTAACAGGGGGCTCGGGACAGCCCCAGCATTTT. It codes for CASSLTGGSGQPQHF. This sequence joins TRBV5-1 and TRBJ1-5; TRBD1 agrees at 9 bases. CDR3 length: 15 residues. V lost 2 bases to trimming and J lost 7 bases; unmatched junction nucleotides: 7. The germline V gene encodes CDR1 SGHRS and CDR2 YFSETQ.

This clone was observed a single time. V is TRBV5-6 and J is TRBJ1-1; perhaps TRBD1 as D (5 bases). Germline assignment: CDR1 SGHDT and CDR2 YYEEEE. Trimming removed 4 bases at V and 4 bases at J, with 11 bases between. The length of the CDR3 is 13 residues. The CDR3 loop is CASSGGTVTEAFF. The CDR3 DNA sequence: TGTGCCAGCAGCGGGGGGACTGTCACTGAAGCTTTCTTT.

The chain couples TRBV18 to TRBJ1-1; D is unclear. The germline CDR1 and CDR2 sequences are KGHSH and LQKENI. CDR3 length equals 15 residues. The germline V and J ends were trimmed by 0 bases and 1 base, with 9 bases remaining between them. The CDR3 here is CASSPPVRKNTEAFF. Here the CDR3 DNA reads TGTGCCAGCTCACCACCGGTCAGAAAGAACACTGAAGCTTTCTTT. The whole variable domain, filled in from reference TRBV18 and TRBJ1-1, reads NAGVMQNPRHLVRRRGQEARLRCSPMKGHSHVYWYRQLPEEGLKFMVYLQKENIIDESGMPKERFSAEFPKEGPSILRIQQVVRGDSAAYFCASSPPVRKNTEAFFGQGTRLTVV.

V and J are TRBV5-1 and TRBJ2-5, with 9 bases aligning to TRBD2. Per germline, CDR1 SGHRS and CDR2 YFSETQ. Trimming removed 1 base from V and 1 base from J; junction bases left unmatched: 5. The CDR3 runs 16 residues. CDR3 region: CASSLRQTSGQETQYF. Here the CDR3 DNA reads TGCGCCAGCAGCTTGAGACAGACTAGCGGCCAAGAGACCCAGTACTTC.

The chain uses TRBV6-5 and TRBJ1-5; 7 bases match TRBD1. The CDR3 totals 15 residues. The germline V gene has CDR1 MNHEY and CDR2 SVGAGI. V lost 6 bases, J lost 5 bases, and 10 bases stayed unmatched. The CDR3 sequence is CASRRDSGSDQPQHF. The CDR3 DNA reads TGTGCCAGCAGGAGGGACAGCGGCTCTGATCAGCCCCAGCATTTT.

V usage is TRBV11-2 and J usage is TRBJ1-1; TRBD1 might be the D (5 bases). In germline, CDR1 is SGHAT, CDR2 FQNNGV. The V end lost 3 bases, the J end lost 5 bases, and 10 bases lay between the germline ends. This CDR3 is built from 13 residues. CDR3 nucleotide sequence: TGTGCCAGCAGCTTTCAGGGCGTGACTGAAGCTTTCTTT. Amino acid sequence: CASSFQGVTEAFF.

The V call is TRBV4-2, the J call TRBJ2-1; tentatively, D is TRBD1 (6 bases). The CDR3 loop spans 17 amino acids. Germline V gene lookup returns CDR1 LGHNA and CDR2 YNFKEQ. With 2 bases removed from V and 2 bases from J, the gap between germline ends came to 16 bases. The CDR3 sequence: CASSQTVTRGTYNEQFF. CDR3 nucleotide sequence: TGTGCCAGCAGCCAAACAGTCACGAGGGGGACCTACAATGAGCAGTTCTTC.

V usage is TRBV5-4 and J usage is TRBJ1-1; 7 bases agree with TRBD1. J lost 4 bases, V lost 4 bases, and 10 bases had no gene match. Germline V gene data show CDR1 as SGHNT and CDR2 as YYREEE (reference sequence). The CDR3 covers 15 residues. In DNA, the CDR3 is TGTGCCAGCAGCGGCTCAGGACAGGCCAGCACTGAAGCTTTCTTT. Protein product: CASSGSGQASTEAFF.

This clone appeared a few times. The rearrangement joins TRBV28 to TRBJ2-7, with 10 nucleotides matching TRBD2. Trimming cost V 5 bases and J 0 bases; bases outside gene matches: 4. The CDR3 extends over 15 amino acids. Looked up from germline, CDR1 is MDHEN and CDR2 is SYDVKM. The CDR3 loop reads CASSGASGGSYEQYV. CDR3 in DNA: TGTGCCAGCAGTGGGGCTAGCGGGGGCTCCTACGAGCAGTACGTC.

This chain's CDR3 is CASSPPRTSSGSSYNEQFF. CDR3 nucleotide sequence: TGTGCCAGCTCACCACCGCGGACTAGCTCGGGGAGCTCCTACAATGAGCAGTTCTTC. The genes are TRBV18 and TRBJ2-1; TRBD2 aligns across 8 bases. This CDR3 has 19 residues. V dropped 0 bases and J dropped 0; count of bases not matched to a gene: 10. CDR1 and CDR2 from the germline V gene are KGHSH and LQKENI.

The gene calls are TRBV7-9 and TRBJ1-2; 7 nucleotides match TRBD1. The CDR3 is 17 amino acids. Germline loops: CDR1 SEHNR, CDR2 FQNEAQ (reference sequence). V shed 4 bases, J shed 4 bases, and the junction held 15 bases outside the gene matches. Here the CDR3 reads CASSWGRGGEAPYGYTF. DNA for the CDR3: TGTGCCAGCAGCTGGGGTAGAGGGGGCGAGGCCCCCTATGGCTACACCTTC.

This clone appeared a single time. This sequence joins TRBV5-1 and TRBJ2-2; D is perhaps TRBD2 (7 bases). V gave up 7 bases and J gave up 6 bases, with 16 bases separating them. From germline, CDR1 is SGHRS and CDR2 YFSETQ. The CDR3 is 14 amino acids. CDR3 protein: CASRKGDYSGELFF. The CDR3 nucleotides are TGCGCCAGCCGAAAGGGGGACTACTCCGGGGAGCTGTTTTTT.

In its sample, this clone was seen once. CDR3 loop: CASQGQGSPLHF. As DNA, the CDR3 is TGTGCCAGCCAAGGACAGGGTTCACCCCTCCACTTT. The chain links TRBV28 to TRBJ1-6; TRBD1 agrees at 8 bases. This CDR3 comprises 12 residues. J gave up 9 bases and V 8 bases, and 3 bases lay outside the gene matches. The germline CDR1 and CDR2 sequences are MDHEN and SYDVKM.

The V gene is TRBV15, the J gene TRBJ1-3; a possible D gene is TRBD1 (6 bases). Trimming removed 3 bases from V and 3 bases from J, with 9 bases in between. CDR1 is LNHNV and CDR2 is YYDKDF in the germline V gene (reference sequence). The CDR3 has 14 residues. CDR3 DNA sequence: TGTGCCACCAGCAGCAGGGGCGGTGGAAACACCATATATTTT. Its protein product is CATSSRGGGNTIYF.